These T cell receptor beta chains were read from a single sample in a study of T cell responses to AZD1222 COVID-19 vaccine. TCRdb's copy holds only in-frame clones and misses some; the assay was immunoSEQ multiplex PCR. The table records some 70,000 clones, about 80% of them present only once. The sequencing here drew on peripheral blood, taken 28 days after the second AZD1222 dose. Receptor source: an adult who received the AZD1222 COVID-19 vaccine. Both conserved end residues are part of each CDR3. D genes are given only for firm matches. Some rows have no size entry. The others give once, few or many, or a class for an expanded clone.

V	J	size	D	CDR3	DNA
TRBV9	TRBJ2-2	once	TRBD2	CARSRGGGRDTGELFF	TGTGCCCGCAGCCGGGGCGGGGGTAGGGACACCGGGGAGCTGTTTTTT
TRBV5-6	TRBJ2-1	.	.	CASSFDSYNEQFF	TGTGCCAGCAGTTTTGACAGTTACAATGAGCAGTTCTTC
TRBV11-3	TRBJ2-3	once	TRBD1	CASSPGQGLADTQYF	TGTGCCAGCAGCCCCGGACAGGGTTTAGCAGATACGCAGTATTTT
TRBV15	TRBJ2-3	few	.	CATSRDRLRGASTDTQYF	TGTGCCACCAGCAGAGATCGCCTACGGGGGGCAAGCACAGATACGCAGTATTTT
TRBV2	TRBJ1-1	.	.	CASSEALGGTEAFF	TGTGCCAGCAGTGAAGCATTGGGGGGAACTGAAGCTTTCTTT
TRBV14	TRBJ2-5	once	.	CASSQGGLEETQYF	TGTGCCAGCAGCCAAGGCGGCCTAGAAGAGACCCAGTACTTC
TRBV3-1/TRBV3-2	TRBJ1-4	.	TRBD1	CASSQGTGKNEKLFF	TGTGCCAGCAGCCAGGGGACAGGCAAAAATGAAAAACTGTTTTTT
TRBV7-3	TRBJ2-7	.	TRBD2	CASSAFGTSVGEQYF	TGTGCCAGCAGCGCGTTCGGGACTAGCGTAGGCGAGCAGTACTTC
TRBV4-2	TRBJ2-1	.	.	CASSQAEGGNEQFF	TGTGCCAGCAGCCAAGCGGAGGGGGGAAATGAGCAGTTCTTC
TRBV7-9	TRBJ1-6	.	TRBD1	CASSLPGTGSNSPLHF	TGTGCCAGCAGCTTACCCGGGACAGGGTCTAATTCACCCCTCCACTTT
TRBV3-1/TRBV3-2	TRBJ1-5	.	.	CASSQGQDSNQPQHF	TGTGCCAGCAGCCAAGGACAGGATAGCAATCAGCCCCAGCATTTT
TRBV15	TRBJ1-2	.	.	CATSRATGWIYGYTF	TGTGCCACCAGCAGGGCCACAGGGTGGATCTATGGCTACACCTTC
TRBV18	TRBJ2-7	.	.	CASSPFGSYEQYF	TGTGCCAGCTCACCATTCGGGTCCTACGAGCAGTACTTC
TRBV6-6	TRBJ2-1	.	.	CASRPAGRGDYNEQFF	TGTGCCAGCAGACCCGCGGGGCGGGGCGACTACAATGAGCAGTTCTTC
TRBV6-5	TRBJ1-5	.	.	CASNYQPQHF	TGTGCCAGCAACTATCAGCCCCAGCATTTT
TRBV6-5	TRBJ2-7	.	.	CASSLTREYEQYF	TGTGCCAGCAGCCTGACACGGGAATACGAGCAGTACTTC
TRBV3-1/TRBV3-2	TRBJ2-1	.	TRBD2	CASSQGLAGVEQFF	TGTGCCAGCAGCCAAGGACTAGCGGGGGTTGAGCAGTTCTTC
TRBV11-2	TRBJ2-7	.	TRBD2	CASSLVPPAGGRNEQYF	TGTGCCAGCAGCTTAGTTCCTCCAGCGGGGGGCCGCAACGAGCAGTACTTC
TRBV30	TRBJ2-7	.	.	CAWSVLSRTSEQYF	TGTGCCTGGAGTGTTTTATCCAGGACCTCCGAGCAGTACTTC
TRBV3-1/TRBV3-2	TRBJ1-1	.	.	CASSQDLIGVGTEAFF	TGTGCCAGCAGCCAAGATCTAATCGGTGTGGGCACTGAAGCTTTCTTT
TRBV21-1	TRBJ2-7	.	.	CASMCGQGATHSYEQYF	TGTGCCAGCATGTGTGGACAGGGGGCTACACACTCCTACGAGCAGTACTTC
TRBV13	TRBJ1-3	.	.	CASSPGSGNTIYF	TGTGCCAGCAGCCCAGGCTCTGGAAACACCATATATTTT
TRBV6-2/TRBV6-3	TRBJ2-7	.	.	CASSDGPYEQYF	TGTGCCAGCAGCGATGGGCCCTACGAGCAGTACTTC
TRBV9	TRBJ1-2	.	TRBD1	CASSISGTGTNYGYTF	TGTGCCAGCAGCATCTCCGGGACAGGCACTAACTATGGCTACACCTTC
TRBV19	TRBJ2-3	.	.	CASNGRITDTQYF	TGTGCCAGTAATGGCAGGATCACAGATACGCAGTATTTT
TRBV5-4	TRBJ1-2	.	TRBD1	CASSAGQGVYGYTF	TGTGCCAGCAGCGCGGGACAGGGAGTCTATGGCTACACCTTC
TRBV5-1	TRBJ2-7	.	.	CASSLVQGSYEQYF	TGCGCCAGCAGCTTGGTTCAGGGGAGCTACGAGCAGTACTTC
TRBV4-3	TRBJ1-3	.	.	CASSQDPNYKSGNTIYF	TGCGCCAGCAGCCAAGATCCCAACTACAAATCTGGAAACACCATATATTTT
TRBV11-2	TRBJ2-7	.	.	CASSHEVGEQYF	TGTGCCAGCAGCCACGAGGTGGGCGAGCAGTACTTC
TRBV9	TRBJ2-3	.	TRBD2	CASSVLAGGLRTDTQYF	TGTGCCAGCAGCGTACTAGCGGGGGGGCTTCGGACAGATACGCAGTATTTT
TRBV6-2/TRBV6-3	TRBJ2-5	.	TRBD2	CASSFHIAGGYQETQYF	TGTGCCAGCAGTTTCCATATAGCGGGGGGCTACCAAGAGACCCAGTACTTC
TRBV3-1/TRBV3-2	TRBJ1-1	.	.	CASSQDGMNTEAFF	TGTGCCAGCAGCCAAGACGGAATGAACACTGAAGCTTTCTTT
TRBV9	TRBJ1-4	few	TRBD1	CASSARQGVNEKLFF	TGTGCCAGCAGCGCGCGACAGGGGGTGAATGAAAAACTGTTTTTT
TRBV12-3/TRBV12-4	TRBJ1-4	.	TRBD1	CASDGQGSEKLFF	TGTGCCAGCGACGGACAGGGCAGCGAAAAACTGTTTTTT
TRBV4-1	TRBJ1-1	.	TRBD1	CASSPGQGRKTNTEAFF	TGCGCCAGCAGCCCCGGACAGGGACGAAAAACGAACACTGAAGCTTTCTTT
TRBV6-2/TRBV6-3	TRBJ1-1	.	.	CASSYQGWHTEAFF	TGTGCCAGCAGTTACCAGGGGTGGCACACTGAAGCTTTCTTT
TRBV6-1	TRBJ1-4	.	.	CASSEAFQGRNEKLFF	TGTGCCAGCAGTGAAGCGTTTCAGGGACGTAATGAAAAACTGTTTTTT
TRBV5-4	TRBJ1-2	.	.	CASIPMGANYGYTF	TGTGCCAGCATCCCGATGGGGGCTAACTATGGCTACACCTTC
TRBV20-1	TRBJ2-1	few	.	CSASGRNNEQFF	TGCAGTGCTAGTGGTAGGAACAATGAGCAGTTCTTC
TRBV10-3	TRBJ2-7	.	.	CAISSQSSYEQYF	TGTGCCATCAGTAGTCAGAGCTCCTACGAGCAGTACTTC
TRBV5-5	TRBJ2-3	.	TRBD2	CASSLNPSGGEDTQYF	TGTGCCAGCAGCTTGAATCCCAGCGGGGGGGAAGATACGCAGTATTTT
TRBV11-2	TRBJ2-7	.	TRBD2	CASSLVASGGSYEQYF	TGTGCCAGCAGCTTAGTGGCGAGCGGGGGATCCTACGAGCAGTACTTC
TRBV5-6	TRBJ2-1	.	TRBD1	CASSQPGQESYNEQFF	TGTGCCAGCAGCCAACCGGGACAGGAATCCTACAATGAGCAGTTCTTC
TRBV11-2	TRBJ1-1	.	.	CASSSTPKGRRNTEAFF	TGTGCCAGCAGCTCCACCCCAAAGGGAAGAAGGAACACTGAAGCTTTCTTT
TRBV2	TRBJ1-3	.	.	CASRQDGFASGNTIYF	TGTGCCAGCAGACAGGACGGTTTTGCCTCTGGAAACACCATATATTTT
TRBV11-2	TRBJ1-5	.	.	CASSINRNQPQHF	TGTGCCAGCAGCATTAACAGGAATCAGCCCCAGCATTTT
TRBV2	TRBJ1-6	.	.	CASRLGSNSPLHF	TGTGCCAGCAGGCTCGGGAGTAATTCACCCCTCCACTTT
TRBV4-1	TRBJ1-6	.	TRBD1	CASSPGTDNSPLHF	TGCGCCAGCAGCCCGGGGACAGATAATTCACCCCTCCACTTT
TRBV18	TRBJ2-1	once	.	CASSPGLRKGDDEQFF	TGTGCCAGCTCACCAGGTTTGAGAAAAGGGGACGATGAGCAGTTCTTC
TRBV7-2	TRBJ2-5	few	.	CASSGVAGETQYF	TGTGCCAGCAGCGGGGTCGCGGGGGAGACCCAGTACTTC
TRBV2	TRBJ2-5	.	.	CASGGRGQETQYF	TGTGCCAGCGGGGGGCGGGGACAAGAGACCCAGTACTTC
TRBV5-1	TRBJ2-3	.	.	CASSLDVRGGTDTQYF	TGCGCCAGCAGCTTGGATGTCAGGGGCGGCACAGATACGCAGTATTTT
TRBV27	TRBJ2-7	.	.	CASSLSVGFSSYEQYF	TGTGCCAGCAGTTTATCCGTGGGGTTCAGCTCCTACGAGCAGTACTTC
TRBV7-8	TRBJ2-4	.	TRBD2	CASSLAPRGIAKNIQYF	TGTGCCAGCAGCCTAGCCCCGCGGGGGATAGCCAAAAACATTCAGTACTTC
TRBV7-3	TRBJ2-3	.	.	CASSLAHTDTQYF	TGTGCCAGCAGCTTAGCTCACACAGATACGCAGTATTTT
TRBV10-3	TRBJ1-1	.	.	CAIRGTPDTEAFF	TGTGCCATCAGAGGGACACCAGACACTGAAGCTTTCTTT
TRBV10-1	TRBJ1-5	.	TRBD1	CASPLEERRDRVSLNSNQPQHF	TGCGCCAGCCCCCTTGAGGAACGCCGGGACAGGGTGTCCCTGAATAGCAATCAGCCCCAGCATTTT